The 28 T cell receptor beta chains presented below share a single source sample, sequenced in a study of tumor-infiltrating lymphocytes in primary liver carcinoma. Starting material for RNA and DNA co-extraction consisted of about 20-30 mg of unsorted bulk tissue. TCR beta cDNA was prepared out of about 510 ng total RNA by means of a constant-region primer. TCR beta libraries came from three nested multiplex PCR rounds using slightly modified ARM-PCR. The first two PCR rounds, around 10 cycles each, used TRBV1-TRBV30 forward primers and a C-beta reverse primer. In TCRdb, the multiplex PCR reads were re-called with MiXCR into one record per CDR3 protein. Here the sample spans more than 95,000 distinct CDR3 sequences, 64% being singletons. Material: liver tumor tissue from sampling region 3. Subset of the sample: tumor region T3, left-lateral pole. The origin of the receptors is a woman in her sixties with primary liver carcinoma and hepatitis B virus infection.

For this clonotype: One base away lies a much larger clone, so this may be a sequencing read error. The genes are TRBV12-3 or TRBV12-4 and TRBJ1-1; possible D gene TRBD1, 5 bases. V was cut by 3 bases and J by 6 bases, with 14 bases left in between. The CDR3 runs 14 residues. CDR3 amino acids: CASSLGVLAPEAFF. CDR3 nucleotides: TGTGCCAGCAGTTTGGGGGTACTGGCCCCTGAAGCTTTCTTT.

Regarding this clonotype: One junction end does not reproduce the germline sequence, and a read error may be involved. This chain joins TRBV7-9 and TRBJ2-6, with D possibly TRBD2 on 6 matching bases. The CDR3 runs to 17 residues. CDR1 and CDR2 from the germline V gene are SEHNR and FQNEAQ (reference sequence). The CDR3 loop is CASSLLASYSGANVLAF. DNA of the CDR3: TGTGCCAGCAGCTTACTAGCGAGTTACTCTGGGGCCAACGTCCTGGCTTTC.

V is TRBV12-3 or TRBV12-4 and J is TRBJ1-2; possibly TRBD1 for D (6 bases). The germline V and J ends were trimmed by 5 bases and 8 bases, with 18 bases remaining between them. This CDR3 is built from 14 residues. CDR3 amino acids: CASSPHRTGLGYTF. DNA of the CDR3: TGTGCCAGCAGTCCTCACCGTACAGGGCTCGGCTACACCTTC.

The chain recombines TRBV24-1 with TRBJ2-1, with D perhaps TRBD1 or TRBD2 (5 bases each). The length of the CDR3 is 16 residues. V shed 1 base and J shed 4 bases, with 13 bases lying between them. The germline gives CDR1 KGHDR, CDR2 SFDVKD. This CDR3 reads CATSDFSGTKYNEQFF. Here the CDR3 DNA reads TGTGCCACCAGTGATTTTAGTGGGACGAAATACAATGAGCAGTTCTTC.

As to this clonotype: Likely a read error: the CDR3 ends without its conserved phenylalanine or tryptophan. The rearrangement uses TRBV11-2 and TRBJ2-7, with D hard to call. In germline, CDR1 is SGHAT, CDR2 FQNNGV. V lost 4 bases and J 3 bases, leaving 19 bases between the germline ends. The length of the CDR3 is 16 residues. The CDR3 DNA is TGTGCCAGCAGCTCCCCGGGTGGAATAACGGGCTACGAGCAGTACCTC. Protein: CASSSPGGITGYEQYL.

Many counts were recorded for this clonotype. The chain joins TRBV5-4 to TRBJ2-3, with D perhaps TRBD1 (6 bases). The germline V gene has CDR1 SGHNT and CDR2 YYREEE (reference sequence). CDR3 length: 14 residues. Trimming stripped 4 bases from V and 3 bases from J, with 12 bases between. CDR3 residues: CASSTSQGTDTQYF. The CDR3 DNA is TGTGCCAGCAGCACATCACAGGGAACAGATACGCAGTATTTT.

As regards this clonotype: No conserved phenylalanine or tryptophan ends this CDR3, so it is likely a read error. V usage is TRBV6-5 and J usage is TRBJ1-1; no clear D gene. The length of the CDR3 is 13 residues. The germline V gene has CDR1 MNHEY and CDR2 SVGAGI. CDR3 coding DNA: TGTGCTAGCAGTTTGAACCCATTCACTGAAGCTTTCCTT. Its protein product is CASSLNPFTEAFL.

This clonotype was seen many times. The rearrangement joins TRBV6-6 to TRBJ2-2, with a possible D match to TRBD2 (5 bases). The CDR3 loop spans 13 amino acids. The germline V gene encodes CDR1 MNHNY and CDR2 SVGAGI (reference sequence). V gave up 0 bases and J gave up 6 bases, with 5 bases separating them. The CDR3 reads CASSYSRAGELFF. CDR3 sequence (DNA): TGTGCCAGCAGTTACTCGAGGGCCGGGGAGCTGTTTTTT.

The chain carries TRBV29-1 and TRBJ2-7, with TRBD1 identical over 11 bases. V lost 6 bases and J lost 1; bases outside the gene matches: 5. CDR1 is SQVTM, CDR2 ANQGSEA, per germline. The CDR3 totals 14 residues. CDR3 region: CSVPGTGGSYEQYF. The CDR3, as DNA: TGCAGCGTGCCCGGGACAGGGGGTTCCTACGAGCAGTACTTC.

This clonotype was observed a handful of times. A read error is possible here, since a much larger clone lies one base away. The J gene is TRBJ2-1, the V gene TRBV29-1; D may be TRBD1 or TRBD2 (5 bases each). This CDR3 has 13 amino acids. The germline gives CDR1 SQVTM, CDR2 ANQGSEA. V lost 4 bases to trimming and J lost 6 bases, with 13 bases between them. The CDR3 reads CSVGETVANEQFF. The CDR3 DNA is TGCAGCGTTGGGGAGACAGTCGCCAATGAGCAGTTCTTC.

With regard to this clonotype: A read error may produce the germline difference seen at one junction end. V gene TRBV11-2 combines with J gene TRBJ2-3; D is possibly TRBD1 (6 bases). CDR1 is SGHAT, CDR2 FQNNGV, per germline. The CDR3 has 15 residues. CDR3 sequence (DNA): TGTGCCAGTAGCTTAGAGCAGGGGCCGGCTGATACGCATTATTTT. It codes for CASSLEQGPADTHYF.

This clonotype was recorded once. One base away lies a much larger clone, so this may be a sequencing read error. The DNA of the CDR3 is TGTGCCAGCATTGTAGAACCCGCGAACACCGGGGAGCTGTTTTTT. It specifies CASIVEPANTGELFF. The rearrangement links TRBV6-1 to TRBJ2-2; D is unclear. V lost 7 bases and J 0 bases, leaving 12 bases between the germline ends. The CDR3 has 15 amino acids. Germline V gene data show CDR1 as MNHNS and CDR2 as SASEGT.

The chain employs TRBV28 and TRBJ2-6, with D unresolved. V shed 2 bases and J shed 8 bases, with 7 bases lying between them. CDR1 MDHEN and CDR2 SYDVKM come from the germline V gene. This CDR3 contains 13 residues. As DNA, the CDR3 is TGTGCCAGCAGTTTAAACGGACCCAACGTCCTGACTTTC. This encodes CASSLNGPNVLTF.

This clonotype was counted only a few times. J is TRBJ2-7 and V is TRBV28; 9 bases match TRBD2. CDR1 MDHEN and CDR2 SYDVKM come from the germline V gene. With 2 bases clipped from V and 2 bases from J, the junction kept 4 bases outside the gene matches. The CDR3 length is 15 residues. This CDR3 is CASSLGTSPTYEQYF. CDR3 in DNA: TGTGCCAGCAGTTTAGGGACTAGCCCCACCTACGAGCAGTACTTC.

The table lists this clonotype with a count of one. Possible read error: a much larger clone is one base away. The CDR3 region has the DNA TGCGCCAGCAGCTGGGGACACACAATTAGCTCCTACGAGCAGTACTTC. Protein sequence: CASSWGHTISSYEQYF. The chain has TRBV5-1 and TRBJ2-7, with D possibly TRBD1 on 6 matching bases. Looked up from germline, CDR1 is SGHRS and CDR2 is YFSETQ. This CDR3 is built from 16 residues. Trimming removed 3 bases at V and 0 bases at J, with 16 bases between. The whole variable domain, remainder taken from reference TRBV5-1 and TRBJ2-7, is KAGVTQTPRYLIKTRGQQVTLSCSPISGHRSVSWYQQTPGQGLQFLFEYFSETQRNKGNFPGRFSGRQFSNSRSEMNVSTLELGDSALYLCASSWGHTISSYEQYFGPGTRLTVT.

Concerning this clonotype: The junction and the germline gene differ at one end; a read error may be behind it. V and J are TRBV7-9 and TRBJ1-4; TRBD1 aligns across 8 bases. Germline values: CDR1 SEHNR, CDR2 FQNEAQ (reference sequence). The length of the CDR3 is 15 residues. CDR3 loop: CVSSFQGAVGEKLFF. The CDR3 DNA sequence: TGTGTCAGCAGCTTCCAGGGGGCGGTCGGTGAAAAACTGTTTTTT.

Turning to this clonotype: A much larger clonotype is one base distant, so this may be a read error. The chain links TRBV5-6 to TRBJ2-1; 10 nucleotides agree with TRBD2. Germline trimming cut 1 base from V and 0 bases from J; bases unmatched to any gene: 13. Germline lookup yields CDR1 SGHDT and CDR2 YYEEEE. The CDR3 length is 20 residues. The CDR3 region has the DNA TGTGCCAGCAGCTTGACTCTGCCGGGACTAGCGCAACGCTCCTACAATGAGCAGTTCTTC. This gives the protein CASSLTLPGLAQRSYNEQFF.

In DNA form, the CDR3 reads TGCAGCCTCCACAGATCCGCGGCGGGAGGTGGCGGTACGCAGTATTTT. This sequence encodes CSLHRSAAGGGGTQYF. The V gene is TRBV29-1, the J gene TRBJ2-3, with 8 bases lining up with TRBD2. Germline V gene lookup returns CDR1 SQVTM and CDR2 ANQGSEA. The trim removed 8 bases at V and 8 bases at J, leaving 21 bases unmatched. The CDR3 has 16 residues.

The sample holds many counts of this clonotype. This chain joins TRBV12-3 or TRBV12-4 and TRBJ1-1; D remains ambiguous. The CDR3 spans 12 residues. V gave up 7 bases and J gave up 0 bases, with 6 bases separating them. CDR3: CASTRMNTEAFF. The CDR3 nucleotides are TGTGCCAGCACCCGTATGAACACTGAAGCTTTCTTT.

A remark on this clonotype: The CDR3 does not end in the conserved phenylalanine or tryptophan, so this is likely a read error. J is TRBJ2-2 and V is TRBV11-3, with 7 nucleotides matching TRBD1. The CDR3 contains 13 residues. Germline CDR1 reads SGHNT; CDR2 reads YENEEA. The CDR3 loop is CASNLQGDGELFI. The DNA for the CDR3 is TGCGCCAGCAACCTCCAGGGGGACGGGGAGCTGTTTATT.

This clonotype came up a few times. Being one base from a much bigger clone, this may be a read error. The chain is built from TRBV29-1 and TRBJ2-1, with D possibly TRBD2 on 6 matching bases. The CDR3 extends over 14 amino acids. The germline V gene has CDR1 SQVTM and CDR2 ANQGSEA. V was pared by 4 bases and J by 9 bases, with 19 bases between. CDR3 nucleotides: TGCAGCGTTGCCACTAACCCCCTCGGGGGTGAGCAGTTCTTC. Translated, it gives CSVATNPLGGEQFF.

About this clonotype: Mismatch with germline at one junction end may stem from a read error. This chain joins TRBV5-4 and TRBJ1-2; D is unclear. In germline, CDR1 is SGHNT, CDR2 YYREEE (reference sequence). The CDR3 has 16 residues. The CDR3 loop is CTSSLAPRVTGYGYTF. For the CDR3, the DNA is TGTACCAGCAGCTTGGCTCCACGCGTGACTGGATATGGCTACACCTTC.

Regarding this clonotype: The CDR3 ends on some other residue instead of the conserved phenylalanine or tryptophan, so this is likely a read error. The gene calls are TRBV30 and TRBJ1-4, with a weak D call TRBD1 (6 bases). Germline lookup yields CDR1 GTSNPN and CDR2 SVGIG (reference sequence). The length of the CDR3 is 15 residues. The V end was cut by 0 bases, the J end by 5 bases, with 13 bases between. CDR3 nucleotides: TGTGCCTGGAGTGTACTGGGGGGCACAAATGAAAAACTGTTTTCT. It yields the protein CAWSVLGGTNEKLFS.

Remarks on this clonotype: The germline gene is not matched at one end of the junction; a read error may be the cause. The chain is built from TRBV4-1 and TRBJ2-3, with unresolved D. The length of the CDR3 is 14 residues. Per germline, CDR1 MGHRA and CDR2 YSYEKL. The CDR3 spells CASNQTIGTDMQYF. The CDR3 DNA reads as TGTGCCAGCAACCAGACGATCGGAACAGATATGCAGTATTTT.

This clonotype was counted many times. V is TRBV5-1 and J is TRBJ2-3, with D unresolved. In germline, CDR1 is SGHRS, CDR2 YFSETQ. The CDR3 sequence is 15 residues long. The V and J ends lost 1 base and 4 bases respectively, with 13 bases between them. The CDR3, as DNA: TGCGCCAGCAGCTTGTCGGGCCAGCCCTCAGATACGCAGTATTTT. It is translated as CASSLSGQPSDTQYF.

This clonotype was seen a handful of times. The chain's CDR3 is CASSERLAGVEEQYF. The CDR3 nucleotides read TGTGCCAGCAGCGAAAGACTAGCGGGAGTCGAAGAGCAGTACTTC. The chain combines TRBV28 with TRBJ2-7, with 12 positions matching TRBD2. Germline V gene data show CDR1 as MDHEN and CDR2 as SYDVKM. V trimming: 6 bases; J trimming: 7 bases; junction bases outside the gene matches: 10. CDR3 length: 15 residues. Combining the CDR3 with reference TRBV28 and TRBJ2-7 gives the whole variable domain DVKVTQSSRYLVKRTGEKVFLECVQDMDHENMFWYRQDPGLGLRLIYFSYDVKMKEKGDIPEGYSVSREKKERFSLILESASTNQTSMYLCASSERLAGVEEQYFGPGTRLTVT.

About this clonotype itself: The junction departs from germline at one end; a sequencing error may be responsible. The V call is TRBV7-3, the J call TRBJ2-2; perhaps TRBD1 as D (6 bases). CDR1 is SGHTA, CDR2 FQGTGA, per germline. The CDR3 runs 14 residues. CDR3 region: CASSLQGTTRELFF. The CDR3 coding sequence is TGTGCCAGCAGCTTGCAGGGGACCACCAGGGAGCTGTTTTTT.

A word on this clonotype: The junction departs from germline at one end; a sequencing error may be responsible. The rearrangement links TRBV12-3 or TRBV12-4 to TRBJ1-2, with TRBD1 as a possible D gene (5 bases). The CDR3 consists of 13 residues. The CDR3 region is CPSNRAGTYGYTF. CDR3 DNA: TGTCCCAGCAATCGCGCAGGGACCTATGGCTACACCTTC.